One sample yielded the 24 T cell receptor beta chains listed below, sequenced in a study of cytomegalovirus exposure and HLA in healthy donors. Primers for the PCR totalled 60 Vbeta and 13 Jbeta. TCRdb's table, derived via immunoSEQ multiplex PCR, lists solely in-frame clones and lacks some. The sample has 150,000 to 200,000 clones, 81% seen once. The specimen was PBMCs. These receptors all stem from a man younger than 35 in good health and CMV-seronegative.

The chain couples TRBV5-4 to TRBJ2-7; 8 bases fit TRBD1. V lost 2 bases to trimming and J lost 3 bases; unmatched junction nucleotides: 16. Germline V gene data show CDR1 as SGHNT and CDR2 as YYREEE (reference sequence). The CDR3 is 18 amino acids. Here the CDR3 DNA reads TGTGCCAGCAGCTTCAGACAGGGGTCGATCTCCTGGGACTACGAGCAGTACTTC. Its translation: CASSFRQGSISWDYEQYF.

This clone was seen only once. The chain carries TRBV29-1 and TRBJ1-3; TRBD1 matches at 7 bases. Germline values: CDR1 SQVTM, CDR2 ANQGSEA. CDR3 length equals 13 residues. V was clipped by 7 bases and J by 4 bases; unmatched bases: 7. The CDR3 protein is CSGTTGTGNTIYF. CDR3 nucleotide sequence: TGCAGCGGTACGACAGGGACCGGAAACACCATATATTTT.

The V gene is TRBV19, the J gene TRBJ2-2; D gene uncertain. V lost 8 bases and J lost 5, with 12 bases in between. The CDR3 totals 13 residues. Germline V CDR1 and CDR2: LNHDA, SQIVND (reference sequence). The CDR3 reads CASALLRTGELFF. The DNA for the CDR3 is TGTGCCAGTGCCTTACTAAGGACCGGGGAGCTGTTTTTT.

The V gene is TRBV7-8, the J gene TRBJ2-1, with 9 bases that match TRBD1. Looked up from germline, CDR1 is SGHVS and CDR2 is FQNEAQ. This CDR3 contains 16 residues. The V segment lost 5 bases and the J segment 3 bases; nucleotides outside the gene matches: 8. The CDR3 DNA follows: TGTGCCAGCAGCCGTACAGGGGGCTGGGGCTACAATGAGCAGTTCTTC. Its translation: CASSRTGGWGYNEQFF.

The chain carries TRBV9 and TRBJ2-3; D uncertain. The V and J ends lost 3 bases and 0 bases respectively, with 8 bases between them. The CDR3 sequence is 14 residues long. Germline CDR1 reads SGDLS; CDR2 reads YYNGEE. Here the CDR3 reads CASSAITSTDTQYF. The CDR3 region has the DNA TGTGCCAGCAGCGCTATCACTAGCACAGATACGCAGTATTTT.

This chain connects TRBV7-6 to TRBJ1-3; no clear D. The germline gives CDR1 SGHVS, CDR2 FNYEAQ. The CDR3 extends over 16 amino acids. The V and J ends lost 2 bases and 2 bases respectively, with 13 bases between them. The CDR3 DNA follows: TGTGCCAGCAGCTTATCGCCTCTTCGGGCTGGAAACACCATATATTTT. Amino acids: CASSLSPLRAGNTIYF.

The chain combines TRBV27 with TRBJ1-4; D gene ambiguous. Trimming left V 9 bases short and J 8 bases short, with 22 bases between. Germline CDR1 reads MNHEY; CDR2 reads SMNVEV (reference sequence). The CDR3 is 15 residues long. In nucleotides, the CDR3 is TGTGCCAGTAGTCCCGATGGGCAGATGGGCGAAAAACTGTTTTTT. The encoded protein is CASSPDGQMGEKLFF.

This clone was seen more than once but under ten times. The chain links TRBV5-6 to TRBJ2-1; 8 nucleotides match TRBD2. The germline V gene encodes CDR1 SGHDT and CDR2 YYEEEE. The CDR3 spans 16 residues. After removal of 4 bases from V and 4 bases from J, the junction contained 10 bases not matched to a gene. The CDR3 is CASSPRGGPPYNEQFF. The DNA for the CDR3 is TGTGCCAGCAGCCCACGGGGGGGCCCACCTTACAATGAGCAGTTCTTC.

The V gene is TRBV10-3, the J gene TRBJ1-5; no definite D call. The CDR3 runs to 13 residues. V lost 6 bases, J lost 2 bases, and 8 bases lay in between. Germline CDR1 and CDR2: ENHRY and SYGVKD. CDR3 bases: TGTGCCATCAGCGAGGAGGGCAATCAGCCCCAGCATTTT. It encodes CAISEEGNQPQHF.

V is TRBV4-2 and J is TRBJ2-1, with 14 positions matching TRBD2. V lost 2 bases, J lost 7 bases, and 7 bases stayed unmatched. Germline lookup yields CDR1 LGHNA and CDR2 YNFKEQ. The CDR3 spans 17 residues. The CDR3 sequence: CASSQNPGLAGENEQFF. CDR3 nucleotide sequence: TGTGCCAGCAGCCAAAATCCGGGACTAGCGGGAGAGAATGAGCAGTTCTTC.

The chain employs TRBV10-3 and TRBJ1-1; D is perhaps TRBD1 (5 bases). V lost 2 bases and J 6 bases, leaving 10 bases between the germline ends. CDR1 and CDR2 from the germline V gene are ENHRY and SYGVKD. CDR3 length: 13 amino acids. This chain's CDR3 is CAISEVQESEAFF. Here the CDR3 DNA reads TGTGCCATCAGTGAGGTACAGGAGTCTGAAGCTTTCTTT.

This clone has just one count. The chain links TRBV5-1 to TRBJ2-1; TRBD2 might be the D (6 bases). The CDR3 is made up of 16 amino acids. Germline V gene data show CDR1 as SGHRS and CDR2 as YFSETQ. Deletions cut 2 bases from V and 7 bases from J, with 19 bases between. CDR3 DNA sequence: TGCGCCAGCAGCTTAGGACTAAGAGGTTTACAGAATGAGCAGTTCTTC. Protein: CASSLGLRGLQNEQFF.

The J gene is TRBJ1-2, the V gene TRBV13; perhaps TRBD1 as D (6 bases). From germline, CDR1 is PRHDT and CDR2 FYEKMQ (reference sequence). Trimming left V 3 bases short and J 8 bases short, with 16 bases between. The length of the CDR3 is 14 residues. The CDR3 DNA follows: TGTGCCAGCAGCTTCCTAACAGGGCCGGACGGCTACACCTTC. This encodes CASSFLTGPDGYTF.

This clone has only one observation. The CDR3: CASSTTGILGNGYTF. The CDR3 bases are TGCGCCAGCAGCACGACAGGGATCCTAGGCAATGGCTACACCTTC. The rearrangement uses TRBV5-1 and TRBJ1-2; TRBD1 matches 7 bases. V was pared by 4 bases and J by 6 bases, with 12 bases of the junction left unmatched. The germline V gene encodes CDR1 SGHRS and CDR2 YFSETQ. This CDR3 is 15 amino acids long.

The V and J genes are TRBV19 and TRBJ2-2; possible D gene TRBD2, 5 bases. The V end was cut by 8 bases, the J end by 5 bases, with 9 bases between. The CDR3 covers 12 residues. Per germline, CDR1 LNHDA and CDR2 SQIVND (reference sequence). In DNA form, the CDR3 reads TGTGCCAGTCCCGGGGTGACCGGGGAGCTGTTTTTT. This codes for CASPGVTGELFF.

The CDR3, as DNA: TGTGCCAGCACGGGGAGGACAGGGGGTAATTCACCCCTCCACTTT. Translating it yields CASTGRTGGNSPLHF. This chain joins TRBV11-2 and TRBJ1-6, with TRBD1 matching 10 bases. V lost 7 bases, J lost 6 bases, and 6 bases stayed unmatched. The CDR3 length is 15 residues. Germline loops: CDR1 SGHAT, CDR2 FQNNGV.

The V gene is TRBV4-1, the J gene TRBJ1-5, with D possibly being TRBD1 (5 bases). From germline, CDR1 is MGHRA and CDR2 YSYEKL. Deletions cut 2 bases from V and 0 bases from J, with 14 bases between. The CDR3 covers 17 residues. CDR3 in DNA: TGCGCCAGCAGCCAATACGGGGGAGGGATTAGCAATCAGCCCCAGCATTTT. It is translated as CASSQYGGGISNQPQHF.

V usage is TRBV6-1 and J usage is TRBJ2-7; tentative D call: TRBD2 (5 bases). Germline V gives CDR1 MNHNS, CDR2 SASEGT. V dropped 2 bases and J dropped 4 bases, with 6 bases sitting between them. The CDR3 has 12 residues. The DNA of the CDR3 is TGTGCCAGCAGTGAATCGGGGTACGAGCAGTACTTC. Its protein is CASSESGYEQYF.

This rearrangement joins TRBV19 to TRBJ2-5; D is uncertain. Germline V lookup: CDR1 LNHDA, CDR2 SQIVND (reference sequence). V was cut by 3 bases and J by 5 bases, with 10 bases left in between. The CDR3 length is 13 residues. The DNA for the CDR3 is TGTGCCAGTAGTATCATTGGCAGGGAGACCCAGTACTTC. Translating gives CASSIIGRETQYF.

The rearrangement uses TRBV10-2 and TRBJ2-7; no clear D gene. This CDR3 contains 12 residues. Trimming stripped 4 bases from V and 0 bases from J, with 4 bases between. Germline CDR1 is WSHSY and CDR2 is SAAADI. The chain's CDR3 is CASSVSSYEQYF. CDR3 in DNA: TGCGCCAGCAGTGTGAGCTCCTACGAGCAGTACTTC.

This clone was observed a handful of times. V is TRBV6-1 and J is TRBJ2-7, with 13 bases aligning to TRBD2. J was trimmed by 6 bases and V by 5 bases; bases with no gene match: 4. CDR1 and CDR2 (germline): MNHNS, SASEGT. CDR3 length equals 14 residues. CDR3 loop: CASSPGLAGSEQYF. DNA of the CDR3: TGTGCCAGCAGTCCGGGACTAGCGGGGTCCGAGCAGTACTTC.

This clone was seen once. V and J are TRBV6-1 and TRBJ2-5, with a tentative D call TRBD2 (6 bases). The DNA matches TRBJ2-7 better at its end, which makes the J call doubtful. This CDR3 spans 13 amino acids. In germline, CDR1 is MNHNS, CDR2 SASEGT. The CDR3 spells CASSVAVSYEQYF. For the CDR3, the DNA is TGTGCCAGCAGTGTAGCGGTTTCCTACGAGCAGTACTTC.

The chain couples TRBV6-6 to TRBJ1-3; weak D call: TRBD1 (5 bases). V lost 2 bases and J lost 6, with 17 bases in between. The length of the CDR3 is 16 residues. CDR1 and CDR2 from the germline V gene are MNHNY and SVGAGI (reference sequence). The CDR3 DNA follows: TGTGCCAGCAGTTACCGAAAATGGACAAGTCTAAACACCATATATTTT. Its translation is CASSYRKWTSLNTIYF.

This CDR3 reads CASSYSPDMSSYEQYF. CDR3 sequence (DNA): TGTGCCAGCAGTTACTCGCCGGACATGAGCTCCTACGAGCAGTACTTC. The J gene is TRBJ2-7, the V gene TRBV6-6, with D possibly matching TRBD1 (5 bases). Germline V CDR1 and CDR2: MNHNY, SVGAGI (reference sequence). The V and J ends lost 0 bases and 0 bases respectively, with 12 bases between them. This CDR3 has 16 residues.